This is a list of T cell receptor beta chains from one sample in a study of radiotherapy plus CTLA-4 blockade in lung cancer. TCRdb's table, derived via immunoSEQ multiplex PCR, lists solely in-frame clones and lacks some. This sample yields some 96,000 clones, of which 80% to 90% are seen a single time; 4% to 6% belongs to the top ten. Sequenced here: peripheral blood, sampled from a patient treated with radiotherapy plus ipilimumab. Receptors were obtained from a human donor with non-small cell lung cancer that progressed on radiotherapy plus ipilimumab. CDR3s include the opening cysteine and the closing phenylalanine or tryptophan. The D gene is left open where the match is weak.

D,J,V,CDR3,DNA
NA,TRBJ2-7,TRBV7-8,CASSLGGGGSYEQYF,TGTGCCAGCAGCTTAGGGGGGGGCGGGAGTTACGAGCAGTACTTC
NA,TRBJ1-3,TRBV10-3,CAISERQADSGNTIYF,TGTGCCATCAGTGAGAGACAAGCTGACTCTGGAAACACCATATATTTT
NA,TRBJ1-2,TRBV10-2,CASSVGVSTANYGYTF,TGCGCCAGCAGTGTTGGCGTTTCAACAGCTAACTATGGCTACACCTTC
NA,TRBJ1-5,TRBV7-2,CASSPLLSQPQHF,TGTGCCAGCAGCCCCCTGTTGAGTCAGCCCCAGCACTTT
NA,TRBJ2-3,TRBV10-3,CAIRGGTDTQYF,TGTGCCATCAGGGGGGGCACAGATACGCAGTATTTT
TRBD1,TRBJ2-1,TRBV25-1,CASSPPGQGAPHEQFF,TGTGCCAGCAGTCCTCCGGGACAGGGGGCACCTCATGAGCAGTTCTTC
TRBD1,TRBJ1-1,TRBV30,CAWSDTGTGLTEAFF,TGTGCCTGGAGCGACACCGGGACAGGGCTCACTGAAGCTTTCTTT
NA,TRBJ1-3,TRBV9,CASSVGGTTGVGNTIYF,TGTGCCAGCAGCGTAGGAGGGACGACTGGGGTAGGAAACACCATATATTTT
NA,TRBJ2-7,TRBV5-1,CASSQSGEYEQYF,TGCGCCAGCAGCCAGTCGGGAGAGTACGAGCAGTACTTC
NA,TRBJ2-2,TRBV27,CASSRASVNGELFF,TGTGCCAGCAGCCGCGCCTCGGTCAACGGGGAGCTGTTTTTT
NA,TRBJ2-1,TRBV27,CASGLRGGTNEQFF,TGTGCCAGCGGCCTCAGGGGAGGAACCAATGAGCAGTTCTTC